This T cell receptor beta chain was retrieved from a study of T cell responses to AZD1222 COVID-19 vaccine. Study-wide results and caveats: AZD1222 recipients seropositive at baseline numbered only 5 to 7. The study reported that nearly half of spike-specific TCRs target unmutated variant regions. Donors were chiefly white British, with a greater number of females, and clonal diversity was perhaps underestimated.

TCRdb keeps only in-frame clones here, not all; method: immunoSEQ multiplex PCR. The repertoire holds about 190,000 clones, with around 90% as singletons. This CDR3 spans 16 amino acids. Germline loops: CDR1 MNHEY, CDR2 SMNVEV (reference sequence). The J segment lost 9 bases and the V segment lost 5 bases, leaving 11 bases of the junction unmatched. Concerning this clone itself: What it recognizes is unknown.

The clonotype originates from an adult in good health. The V gene is TRBV27, the J gene TRBJ2-1; 12 bases line up with TRBD1. The sequencing used peripheral blood, collected on day 0 of AZD1222 vaccination. The CDR3 DNA reads TGTGCCAGCAGTCCCTTCGTGGGGACAGGGGGCAGTGAGCAGTTCTTC. Translating gives CASSPFVGTGGSEQFF.